The 10 T cell receptor beta chains below were found in one sample sequenced in a study of CD8 T cells in Susac syndrome. With random hexamers, roughly 0.45 to 1 ug RNA was reverse transcribed. TCRdb fed the immunoSEQ multiplex PCR reads into MiXCR, producing one record per CDR3 protein. The profile shows approximately 170,000 distinct CDR3 sequences, roughly 94% of them singletons. Material for sequencing was CD4+ T cells from PBMCs. The receptor source for this set is a human donor with multiple sclerosis.

V and J are TRBV10-3 and TRBJ2-7, with 7 bases identical to TRBD2. The CDR3 runs to 12 residues. CDR1 ENHRY and CDR2 SYGVKD come from the germline V gene. Trimming cost V 6 bases and J 7 bases; bases outside gene matches: 6. The CDR3 DNA reads as TGTGCCATCAGCAGCGGGGAGGAGGAGCAGTACTTC. Translation: CAISSGEEEQYF.

This chain joins TRBV23-1 and TRBJ2-4; unclear D gene. TRBV23-1 is identified as an open reading frame with a role that is uncertain. The V and J ends lost 8 bases and 3 bases respectively, with 11 bases between them. The CDR3 spans 13 residues. DNA for the CDR3: TGCGCCAGCCGCCGGGTGGGCAAAAACATTCAGTACTTC. This translates into CASRRVGKNIQYF.

The CDR3 DNA reads TGTGCCAGCAGCCAACCGCTAGCCAAAAACATTCAGTACTTC. This translates into CASSQPLAKNIQYF. V usage is TRBV2 and J usage is TRBJ2-4; D is unresolved. Germline CDR1 reads SNHLY; CDR2 reads FYNNEI. CDR3 size: 14 residues. Trimming cost V 6 bases and J 0 bases, with 9 bases left between them.

CDR3 region: CSALGTGDQPQHF. The DNA for the CDR3 is TGCAGTGCCTTAGGGACAGGGGATCAGCCCCAGCATTTT. The chain carries TRBV20-1 and TRBJ1-5; 10 nucleotides agree with TRBD1. This CDR3 has 13 amino acids. Germline lookup yields CDR1 DFQATT and CDR2 SNEGSKA (reference sequence). J gave up 5 bases and V 6 bases, and 4 bases lay outside the gene matches.

The V call is TRBV2, the J call TRBJ2-5; TRBD1 matches at 8 bases. The CDR3 length is 14 residues. V was pared by 7 bases and J by 2 bases, with 6 bases of the junction left unmatched. Germline CDR1 SNHLY, CDR2 FYNNEI. The CDR3 sequence is CASTRTGKQETQYF. CDR3 DNA sequence: TGTGCCAGCACCCGGACAGGGAAACAAGAGACCCAGTACTTC. The full variable domain, rest sourced from reference TRBV2 and TRBJ2-5, is EPEVTQTPSHQVTQMGQEVILRCVPISNHLYFYWYRQILGQKVEFLVSFYNNEISEKSEIFDDQFSVERPDGSNFTLKIRSTKLEDSAMYFCASTRTGKQETQYFGPGTRLLVL.

This rearrangement joins TRBV7-9 to TRBJ1-5; D is perhaps TRBD1 (5 bases). This CDR3 spans 16 amino acids. Trimming removed 1 base at V and 2 bases at J, with 12 bases between. In germline, CDR1 is SEHNR, CDR2 FQNEAQ (reference sequence). As DNA, the CDR3 is TGTGCCAGCAGCTTAGTTCTGGGGCTAGGCAATCAGCCCCAGCATTTT. Translating gives CASSLVLGLGNQPQHF.

The genes are TRBV20-1 and TRBJ2-3; TRBD2 agrees at 7 bases. There are 15 residues in the CDR3. Per germline, CDR1 DFQATT and CDR2 SNEGSKA (reference sequence). After removal of 5 bases from V and 6 bases from J, the junction contained 14 bases not matched to a gene. CDR3 sequence: CSASMRLAFADTQYF. The CDR3, as DNA: TGCAGTGCTTCCATGCGACTAGCTTTTGCCGATACGCAGTATTTT.

The chain carries TRBV4-1 and TRBJ1-5; D is possibly TRBD1 (6 bases). V dropped 0 bases and J dropped 7 bases, with 10 bases sitting between them. Germline V gives CDR1 MGHRA, CDR2 YSYEKL. The CDR3 length is 14 residues. CDR3 residues: CASSQDQGRQPQHF. CDR3 DNA: TGCGCCAGCAGCCAAGATCAGGGGCGGCAGCCCCAGCATTTT.

The V and J genes are TRBV25-1 and TRBJ2-2, with TRBD2 matching 7 bases. This CDR3 contains 14 residues. The V gene's germline CDR1 is MGHDK and CDR2 SYGVNS. V was clipped by 4 bases and J by 4 bases; unmatched bases: 3. The CDR3 is CASSVVAGTGELFF. The CDR3 DNA reads as TGTGCCAGCAGTGTCGTAGCGGGCACCGGGGAGCTGTTTTTT.

The chain employs TRBV11-3 and TRBJ2-3, with D perhaps matching TRBD1 (6 bases). This CDR3 has 15 residues. Trimming took off 5 bases at V and 0 bases at J, with 12 bases between the two ends. Germline V lookup: CDR1 SGHNT, CDR2 YENEEA. The DNA of the CDR3 is TGTGCCAGCAGCGCTCAGGGGTCTAGCACAGATACGCAGTATTTT. It codes for CASSAQGSSTDTQYF.